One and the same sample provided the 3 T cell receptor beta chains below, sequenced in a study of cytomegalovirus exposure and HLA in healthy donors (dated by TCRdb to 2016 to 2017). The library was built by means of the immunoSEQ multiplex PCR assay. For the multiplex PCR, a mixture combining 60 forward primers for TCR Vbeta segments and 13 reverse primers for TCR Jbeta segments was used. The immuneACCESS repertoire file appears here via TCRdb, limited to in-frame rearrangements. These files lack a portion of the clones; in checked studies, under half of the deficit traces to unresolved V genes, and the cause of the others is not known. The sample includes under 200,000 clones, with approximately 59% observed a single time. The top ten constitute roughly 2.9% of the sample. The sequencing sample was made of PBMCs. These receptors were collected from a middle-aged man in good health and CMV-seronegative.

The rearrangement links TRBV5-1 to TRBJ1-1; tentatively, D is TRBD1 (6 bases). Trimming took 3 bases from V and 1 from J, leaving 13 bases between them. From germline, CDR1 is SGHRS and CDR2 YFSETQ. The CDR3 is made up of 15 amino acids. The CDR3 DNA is TGCGCCAGCAGCTATTCCAGGGGCACGAACACTGAAGCTTTCTTT. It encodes CASSYSRGTNTEAFF.

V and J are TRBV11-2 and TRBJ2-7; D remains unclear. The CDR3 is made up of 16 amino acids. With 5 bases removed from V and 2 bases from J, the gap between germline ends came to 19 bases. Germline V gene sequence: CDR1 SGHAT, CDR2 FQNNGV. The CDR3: CASSPAPLLAAYEQYF. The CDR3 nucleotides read TGTGCCAGCAGCCCCGCCCCCCTCCTCGCAGCCTACGAGCAGTACTTC. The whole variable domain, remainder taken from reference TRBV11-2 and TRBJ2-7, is EAGVAQSPRYKIIEKRQSVAFWCNPISGHATLYWYQQILGQGPKLLIQFQNNGVVDDSQLPKDRFSAERLKGVDSTLKIQPAKLEDSAVYLCASSPAPLLAAYEQYFGPGTRLTVT.

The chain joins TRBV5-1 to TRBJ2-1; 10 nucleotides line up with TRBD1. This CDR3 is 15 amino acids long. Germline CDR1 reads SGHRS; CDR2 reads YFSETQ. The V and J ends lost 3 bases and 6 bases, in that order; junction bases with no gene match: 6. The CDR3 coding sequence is TGCGCCAGCAGCTCGGGACAGGGGCAAGGCAATGAGCAGTTCTTC. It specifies CASSSGQGQGNEQFF.